The 19 T cell receptor beta chains below were found in one sample sequenced in a study of early T cells in non-severe SARS-CoV-2 infection. Via MiXCR, TCRdb re-called the 5' RACE reads, giving one row per CDR3 protein. The data hold roughly 53,000 distinct CDR3 sequences, with about 10% observed a single time. This material consisted of whole blood, taken at baseline. The origin of the receptors is an adult who was a healthcare worker with PCR-confirmed SARS-CoV-2 infection or an uninfected control (not recorded which).

This clonotype was recorded many times. The V and J genes are TRBV11-2 and TRBJ2-1, with 8 bases matching TRBD2. The CDR3 covers 15 residues. Germline CDR1 and CDR2: SGHAT and FQNNGV. Losses at the gene ends were 1 base for V and 6 bases for J; bases not matched to a gene: 5. CDR3 loop: CASSLGTSSGNEQFF. In nucleotides, the CDR3 is TGTGCCAGCAGCTTAGGGACTAGCTCGGGCAATGAGCAGTTCTTC.

This chain uses TRBV29-1 with TRBJ2-7; D call uncertain. The CDR3 runs to 11 residues. V was cut by 3 bases and J by 6 bases, with 9 bases left in between. In germline, CDR1 is SQVTM, CDR2 ANQGSEA. The CDR3 spells CSVETSSEQYF. The CDR3 DNA reads TGCAGCGTTGAGACCAGTAGCGAGCAGTACTTC.

This clonotype was recorded many times. This chain uses TRBV3-1 with TRBJ1-2; 7 bases map to TRBD1. The trim removed 0 bases at V and 3 bases at J, leaving 7 bases unmatched. The CDR3 spans 16 residues. From germline, CDR1 is LGHDT and CDR2 YNNKEL (reference sequence). For the CDR3, the DNA is TGTGCCAGCAGCCAAGATTGGAGGGGGCAGGACTATGGCTACACCTTC. This codes for CASSQDWRGQDYGYTF.

The rearrangement links TRBV11-2 to TRBJ2-7; 7 nucleotides match TRBD1. The CDR3 length is 13 residues. After removal of 4 bases from V and 3 bases from J, the junction contained 3 bases not matched to a gene. Germline V gives CDR1 SGHAT, CDR2 FQNNGV. The CDR3 sequence is CASSSWDSYEQYF. In DNA, the CDR3 is TGTGCCAGCAGCTCCTGGGACAGCTACGAGCAGTACTTC.

This clonotype was detected many times. For the CDR3, the DNA is TGTGCCAGCAGCCAAGCCCTGAGACTCCCTGCTGACTTTAATGAGCAGTTCTTC. The encoded protein is CASSQALRLPADFNEQFF. This chain uses TRBV14 with TRBJ2-1, with D uncertain. CDR3 length: 18 amino acids. V was clipped by 1 base and J by 7 bases, with 23 bases between them. Per germline, CDR1 SGHDN and CDR2 FVKESK.

There are a few counts of this clonotype. The chain links TRBV15 to TRBJ1-4; no definite D call. The CDR3 has 14 amino acids. Deletions cut 4 bases from V and 5 bases from J, with 11 bases between. Looked up from germline, CDR1 is LNHNV and CDR2 is YYDKDF (reference sequence). The CDR3 coding sequence is TGTGCCACCAGCACTGAAGACTTAAATGAAAAACTGTTTTTT. Its protein product is CATSTEDLNEKLFF.

This clonotype was seen at least ten times. The chain is built from TRBV29-1 and TRBJ2-2, with D possibly being TRBD1 (5 bases). The V gene lost 7 bases and the J gene lost 3 bases, with 12 bases spanning the gap. The CDR3 sequence is 13 residues long. Per germline, CDR1 SQVTM and CDR2 ANQGSEA. This CDR3 reads CSAELGDTGELFF. CDR3 in DNA: TGCAGCGCTGAGTTAGGGGACACCGGGGAGCTGTTTTTT.

The genes are TRBV12-3 or TRBV12-4 and TRBJ1-1, with 7 bases matching TRBD1. The CDR3 consists of 15 residues. J lost 5 bases, V lost 3 bases, and 9 bases had no gene match. CDR3 nucleotides: TGTGCCAGCAGTTTTTTTCGACAGGGAGGAACTGAAGCTTTCTTT. It translates to CASSFFRQGGTEAFF.

This clonotype has more than one count but fewer than ten. This chain joins TRBV10-1 and TRBJ2-2; D is uncertain. Per the germline V gene, CDR1 is WNHNN and CDR2 is SYGVQD (reference sequence). Deletions cut 6 bases from V and 4 bases from J, with 6 bases between. CDR3 size: 12 residues. The DNA for the CDR3 is TGCGCCAGCAGGGCCCCCACCGGGGAGCTGTTTTTT. As protein: CASRAPTGELFF.

This chain connects TRBV5-1 to TRBJ2-1, with TRBD2 identical over 9 bases. This CDR3 is built from 12 residues. CDR1 is SGHRS, CDR2 YFSETQ, per germline. Trimming cost V 10 bases and J 16 bases; bases outside gene matches: 15. The CDR3: CASLRTASGIFF. Here the CDR3 DNA reads TGCGCCTCCCTCCGAACGGCTAGCGGGATCTTCTTC.

This clonotype was counted only a few times. This chain's CDR3 is CASSEQGGGNTEAFF. The CDR3 bases are TGTGCCAGCTCGGAACAGGGGGGAGGGAACACTGAAGCTTTCTTT. The chain carries TRBV18 and TRBJ1-1, with 8 bases matching TRBD1. Germline values: CDR1 KGHSH, CDR2 LQKENI. This CDR3 region has 15 residues. V was clipped by 6 bases and J by 1 base; unmatched bases: 7.

This clonotype occurred a few times. The J gene is TRBJ1-1, the V gene TRBV28, with D uncertain. Trimming removed 3 bases from V and 0 bases from J, with 5 bases in between. The CDR3 has 13 amino acids. The germline V gene encodes CDR1 MDHEN and CDR2 SYDVKM. CDR3 sequence reads: CASSLLVNTEAFF. As DNA, the CDR3 is TGTGCCAGCAGTTTGTTAGTGAACACTGAAGCTTTCTTT.

This clonotype was seen a handful of times. This chain connects TRBV28 to TRBJ1-4; D unclear. Germline CDR1 MDHEN, CDR2 SYDVKM. The V and J ends lost 6 bases and 8 bases respectively, with 19 bases between them. This CDR3 is 15 amino acids long. DNA for the CDR3: TGTGCCAGCAGAGGTCCCCAAAGCATGGGCGAAAAACTGTTTTTT. It yields the protein CASRGPQSMGEKLFF.

The gene calls are TRBV12-3 or TRBV12-4 and TRBJ2-1; D is uncertain. Trimming removed 2 bases from V and 7 bases from J, with 6 bases in between. The CDR3 spans 12 residues. CDR3 in amino acids: CASSLITNEQFF. The CDR3, as DNA: TGTGCCAGCAGTTTAATCACGAATGAGCAGTTCTTC.

The rearrangement uses TRBV4-1 and TRBJ2-3; TRBD2 matches at 12 bases. Germline CDR1 MGHRA, CDR2 YSYEKL. The CDR3 has 17 residues. J gave up 2 bases and V 0 bases, and 3 bases lay outside the gene matches. The CDR3 loop reads CASSQEGLAGLTDTQYF. CDR3 in DNA: TGCGCCAGCAGCCAAGAAGGACTAGCGGGACTCACAGATACGCAGTATTTT.

Only a few counts were recorded for this clonotype. J is TRBJ2-7 and V is TRBV5-6; D is unclear. Germline loops: CDR1 SGHDT, CDR2 YYEEEE. The CDR3 totals 13 residues. The V end was cut by 2 bases, the J end by 3 bases, with 9 bases between. The CDR3 nucleotides read TGTGCCAGCAGCTTCCAACATGGCTACGAGCAGTACTTC. This sequence encodes CASSFQHGYEQYF.

The chain joins TRBV20-1 to TRBJ2-7; 8 bases match TRBD1. Trimming cost V 1 base and J 2 bases; bases outside gene matches: 7. The CDR3 is 15 residues long. Germline values: CDR1 DFQATT, CDR2 SNEGSKA (reference sequence). CDR3 sequence: CSARGSDRAPYEQYF. The CDR3, as DNA: TGCAGTGCTAGAGGTTCGGACAGGGCCCCCTACGAGCAGTACTTC.

This clonotype has a count of ten or more. The gene calls are TRBV7-8 and TRBJ2-1; 11 bases match TRBD2. The CDR3 extends over 15 amino acids. Trimming cost V 5 bases and J 4 bases; bases outside gene matches: 4. CDR1 and CDR2 (germline): SGHVS, FQNEAQ. Here the CDR3 reads CASSATSGTYNEQFF. CDR3 in DNA: TGTGCCAGCAGCGCGACTAGCGGGACGTACAATGAGCAGTTCTTC.

This clonotype came up many times. The chain combines TRBV11-2 with TRBJ1-2; TRBD1 aligns across 8 bases. V lost 1 base to trimming and J lost 2 bases; unmatched junction nucleotides: 0. The CDR3 loop spans 14 amino acids. Germline loops: CDR1 SGHAT, CDR2 FQNNGV. Written as DNA, the CDR3 is TGTGCCAGCAGCTTAGGGACAGGGAACTATGGCTACACCTTC. The encoded protein is CASSLGTGNYGYTF.